Listed below are T cell receptor beta chains from one sample, sequenced in a study of T-cell reconstitution after alpha-beta-depleted transplantation in children. TCRdb passed the PCR reads through MiXCR, listing each CDR3 protein once. The sample holds a few hundred thousand distinct CDR3 sequences; approximately 30% are singletons and the top ten take around 36%. Here the sequenced sample was PBMCs, taken before TCRalphabeta/CD19-depleted stem cell transplant. The receptors were gathered from a boy under three years old with Wiskott-Aldrich syndrome, due to receive a stem cell transplant. Both conserved end residues are part of each CDR3. A D gene is named only where the DNA matches it firmly. Size tells how often a clone was seen (once, few, many) or the class of an expanded clone, and some rows leave it out.

d_call j_call clone_size v_call cdr3_aa cdr3_nt
- TRBJ2-1 few TRBV20-1 CSGISTHGSSYNEQFF TGCAGTGGTATCTCAACACACGGTAGCTCCTACAATGAGCAGTTCTTC
- TRBJ2-1 few TRBV24-1 CATSASSYNEQFF TGTGCCACCAGTGCCAGCTCCTACAATGAGCAGTTCTTC
TRBD1 TRBJ1-1 - TRBV25-1 CASSARDRVSEAFF TGTGCCAGCAGTGCGAGGGACAGGGTTTCTGAAGCTTTCTTT
TRBD1 TRBJ2-7 - TRBV20-1 CSARASTGGRNEQYF TGCAGTGCTAGAGCTTCGACAGGGGGGAGGAACGAGCAGTACTTC
TRBD1 TRBJ2-2 - TRBV6-1 CATIPQGAVGELFF TGTGCCACCATACCACAGGGGGCGGTCGGGGAGCTGTTTTTT
- TRBJ2-1 - TRBV7-2 CASSGMEAGISYNEQFF TGTGCCAGCAGCGGGATGGAAGCCGGAATCTCCTACAATGAGCAGTTCTTC
- TRBJ2-7 few TRBV28 CASTRAAPYEQYF TGTGCCAGCACCAGAGCGGCTCCCTACGAGCAGTACTTC
- TRBJ2-2 - TRBV5-6 CASSLVGRVTGELFF TGTGCCAGCAGCTTGGTCGGGAGAGTCACCGGGGAGCTGTTTTTT
TRBD2 TRBJ2-2 few TRBV2 CASSESGRGKFRNTGELFF TGTGCCAGCAGTGAGAGCGGGAGAGGCAAATTTAGGAACACCGGGGAGCTGTTTTTT
- TRBJ2-1 - TRBV20-1 CSAERTGTNEQFF TGCAGTGCCGAAAGGACGGGGACTAATGAGCAGTTCTTC
- TRBJ2-1 few TRBV28 CASSPGGAAGDYNEQFF TGTGCCAGCAGTCCAGGGGGCGCGGCGGGAGACTACAATGAGCAGTTCTTC
- TRBJ2-2 many TRBV5-1 CASSLARGTGELFF TGCGCCAGCAGCTTGGCCAGGGGCACCGGGGAGCTGTTTTTT
- TRBJ2-7 few TRBV5-1 CASSLRSTAWANLPYEQYF TGCGCCAGCAGCTTGAGATCCACCGCTTGGGCCAACCTCCCCTACGAGCAGTACTTC
- TRBJ1-4 few TRBV5-1 CASSLELANEKLFF TGCGCCAGCAGCTTGGAACTGGCAAATGAAAAACTGTTTTTT
TRBD1 TRBJ2-1 few TRBV11-2 CASSLKRDRTSYNEQFF TGTGCCAGCAGCTTAAAGAGGGACAGGACCTCCTACAATGAGCAGTTCTTC
- TRBJ1-1 few TRBV12-3/TRBV12-4 CASSVDTNTEAFF TGTGCCAGCAGTGTCGACACCAACACTGAAGCTTTCTTT
TRBD2 TRBJ2-5 - TRBV5-6 CASSLASGSRGETQYF TGTGCCAGCAGCTTGGCTAGCGGGTCGAGGGGAGAGACCCAGTACTTC
TRBD1 TRBJ2-4 - TRBV29-1 CSVTDRDNIQYF TGCAGCGTTACGGACAGGGATAACATTCAGTACTTC
TRBD2 TRBJ2-1 - TRBV28 CASSTTSGRARNEQFF TGTGCCAGCAGTACGACTAGCGGGAGGGCCCGTAATGAGCAGTTCTTC
TRBD2 TRBJ2-1 - TRBV11-1 CASSAGTSGRRSYNEQFF TGTGCCAGCAGCGCCGGGACTAGCGGGAGGAGATCCTACAATGAGCAGTTCTTC
TRBD1 TRBJ2-7 - TRBV5-1 CASSEDRRTLEQYF TGCGCCAGCAGCGAGGACAGGAGGACTCTCGAGCAGTACTTC
TRBD2 TRBJ2-7 - TRBV3-1 CASSQGFTPQREDSYEQYF TGTGCCAGCAGCCAAGGATTTACGCCCCAGCGGGAGGACTCCTACGAGCAGTACTTC